Listed below are T cell receptor beta chains from one sample, sequenced in a study of T cell changes during pregnancy in multiple sclerosis. Measured with immunoSEQ multiplex PCR; TCRdb has only the in-frame clones, and not every one. The sample holds 45,000 to 60,000 clones; around 90% are singletons and the top ten take 3% to 3.5%. Material: CD8+ T cells from peripheral blood mononuclear cells, obtained before pregnancy. The receptors here all came from a female donor with multiple sclerosis, enrolled in a pregnancy study. Both conserved end residues are part of each CDR3. The D gene is left open where the match is weak. Clone size is given for some rows only: seen once, a few or many times, or a class if the clone is expanded.

J: TRBJ2-5
V: TRBV27
D: TRBD2
size: NA
DNA: TGTGCCAGCAGATATCGGGGGGAGCAGTACTTC
CDR3: CASRYRGEQYF

J: TRBJ2-5
V: TRBV5-6
D: NA
size: NA
DNA: TGTGCCAGCAGCGGTCAGGGTCCAGAGACCCAGTACTTC
CDR3: CASSGQGPETQYF

J: TRBJ2-1
V: TRBV13
D: TRBD2
size: NA
DNA: TGTGCCAGCAGCTTTCTAGCGGGGGGCAGTTACAATGAGCAGTTCTTC
CDR3: CASSFLAGGSYNEQFF

J: TRBJ2-7
V: TRBV4-3
D: TRBD2
size: few
DNA: TGCGCCAGCAGCCAAATTCGGGAGGCCTACGAGCAGTACTTC
CDR3: CASSQIREAYEQYF

J: TRBJ1-1
V: TRBV9
D: TRBD1
size: NA
DNA: TGTGCCAGCAGCGTAGCTATGGACAGGGGTAGGACTGAAGCTTTCTTT
CDR3: CASSVAMDRGRTEAFF

J: TRBJ2-7
V: TRBV14
D: NA
size: NA
DNA: TGTGCCAGCGGAGAGGGCCACGGGTATGAGCAGTACTTC
CDR3: CASGEGHGYEQYF

J: TRBJ1-2
V: TRBV6-1
D: TRBD1
size: once
DNA: TGTGCCAGCAGTGAGACAGGGGACTATGGCTACACCTTC
CDR3: CASSETGDYGYTF

J: TRBJ2-1
V: TRBV9
D: NA
size: many
DNA: TGTGCCAGCAGCGTAGACTATGCGGGGTACAATGAGCAGTTCTTC
CDR3: CASSVDYAGYNEQFF

J: TRBJ2-5
V: TRBV9
D: TRBD2
size: NA
DNA: TGTGCCAGCAGCGTAGGGACTAGCGGGGGGACCCCCCTGGAGACCCAGTACTTC
CDR3: CASSVGTSGGTPLETQYF

J: TRBJ2-7
V: TRBV14
D: NA
size: NA
DNA: TGTGCCAGCAGCCCCGTTTCAAGCGCCAGCTCCTACGAGCAGTACTTC
CDR3: CASSPVSSASSYEQYF

J: TRBJ2-5
V: TRBV6-4
D: TRBD1
size: NA
DNA: TGTGCCAGCAGCCCCACCGAGACAGGGCCAGAGACCCAGTACTTC
CDR3: CASSPTETGPETQYF

J: TRBJ1-3
V: TRBV6-6
D: NA
size: NA
DNA: TGTGCCAGCAGCCGCGGGGACACCATATATTTT
CDR3: CASSRGDTIYF

J: TRBJ1-2
V: TRBV19
D: NA
size: NA
DNA: TGTGCCAGTAGTATAGATCTGGTCAGTACCTATGGCTACACCTTC
CDR3: CASSIDLVSTYGYTF

J: TRBJ1-1
V: TRBV10-1
D: NA
size: once
DNA: TGCGCCAGCAGTGAGTCTGCAGGGAACACTGAAGCTTTCTTT
CDR3: CASSESAGNTEAFF

J: TRBJ1-6
V: TRBV7-2
D: NA
size: NA
DNA: TGTGCCAGCAGCTTAGTTAGTTACAATTCACCCCTCCACTTT
CDR3: CASSLVSYNSPLHF

J: TRBJ2-7
V: TRBV6-6
D: NA
size: NA
DNA: TGTGCCAGCACTAGCTCCTACGAGCAGTACTTC
CDR3: CASTSSYEQYF

J: TRBJ1-2
V: TRBV27
D: TRBD1
size: NA
DNA: TGTGCCAGCAGACTTAGGGACAGGAGAGACTATGGCTACACCTTC
CDR3: CASRLRDRRDYGYTF

J: TRBJ2-2
V: TRBV13
D: NA
size: NA
DNA: TGTGCCAGCTCCCCAGTGAGCGGGCCCCGAACCGGGGAGCTGTTTTTT
CDR3: CASSPVSGPRTGELFF

J: TRBJ2-2
V: TRBV19
D: NA
size: NA
DNA: TGTGCCAGCCGACACAACACCGGGGAGCTGTTTTTT
CDR3: CASRHNTGELFF

J: TRBJ2-3
V: TRBV6-8
D: NA
size: NA
DNA: TGTGCCAGCGCTAGGGGGAGCACAGATACGCAGTATTTT
CDR3: CASARGSTDTQYF

J: TRBJ2-2
V: TRBV6-1
D: NA
size: NA
DNA: TGTGCCAGCAGTGAAGCTGACAGAGACCTTGCGAACACCGGGGAGCTGTTTTTT
CDR3: CASSEADRDLANTGELFF

J: TRBJ2-3
V: TRBV7-3
D: TRBD2
size: NA
DNA: TGTGCCAGCAGCCAGCGGGGGGGCCCGTTCCAGTATTTT
CDR3: CASSQRGGPFQYF

J: TRBJ2-3
V: TRBV6-5
D: TRBD2
size: once
DNA: TGTGCCAGCGCGGGGGGATTTGCAGATACGCAGTATTTT
CDR3: CASAGGFADTQYF

J: TRBJ2-5
V: TRBV29-1
D: NA
size: NA
DNA: TGCAGCGTTTTAGGGGGGGCCGGAGAGACCCAGTACTTC
CDR3: CSVLGGAGETQYF

J: TRBJ1-4
V: TRBV4-3
D: TRBD1
size: NA
DNA: TGCGCCAGCAGCCACTCAGGGGGACAGCGGAATGAAAAACTGTTTTTT
CDR3: CASSHSGGQRNEKLFF

J: TRBJ1-1
V: TRBV19
D: TRBD1
size: NA
DNA: TGTGCCAGTAGTATTGCCTTGGGACAGGTTATGAACACTGAAGCTTTCTTT
CDR3: CASSIALGQVMNTEAFF

J: TRBJ2-2
V: TRBV11-2
D: TRBD2
size: NA
DNA: TGTGCCAGCAGTCGACTAGCGGGGGGAAACACCGGGGAGCTGTTTTTT
CDR3: CASSRLAGGNTGELFF

J: TRBJ1-1
V: TRBV2
D: NA
size: NA
DNA: TGTGCCATCGGGGGGCCGGCGGTTGAAGCTTTCTTT
CDR3: CAIGGPAVEAFF

J: TRBJ2-7
V: TRBV27
D: TRBD1
size: NA
DNA: TGTGCCAGCAGTGGGACAGACTTCTCCTACGAGCAGTACTTC
CDR3: CASSGTDFSYEQYF

J: TRBJ2-1
V: TRBV7-3
D: NA
size: NA
DNA: TGTGCCAGCAGCTTAACGTGGAGCGATGAGCAGTTCTTC
CDR3: CASSLTWSDEQFF

J: TRBJ2-7
V: TRBV4-1
D: NA
size: NA
DNA: TGCGCCAGCAGCCAAGATAAAAACGGCTACGAGCAGTACTTC
CDR3: CASSQDKNGYEQYF

J: TRBJ2-1
V: TRBV19
D: NA
size: NA
DNA: TGTGCCAGTAGTATGCAGGGATTTAATGAGCAGTTCTTC
CDR3: CASSMQGFNEQFF

J: TRBJ2-7
V: TRBV27
D: NA
size: NA
DNA: TGTGCCAGCAGTTTAAGACACGACTACGAGCAGTACTTC
CDR3: CASSLRHDYEQYF

J: TRBJ2-1
V: TRBV13
D: TRBD1
size: NA
DNA: TGTGCCAGCAGCTTAGGCCGGACAGGGAAAAATGAGCAGTTCTTC
CDR3: CASSLGRTGKNEQFF

J: TRBJ1-2
V: TRBV14
D: NA
size: NA
DNA: TGTGCCAGCAGCCTTGTCCCTAGGTGGGGCTACACCTTC
CDR3: CASSLVPRWGYTF

J: TRBJ2-7
V: TRBV27
D: NA
size: once
DNA: TGTGCCAGCAGTTTATCAGCCCCTAGGAATCTACCCTACGAGCAGTGCTTC
CDR3: CASSLSAPRNLPYEQCF

J: TRBJ1-2
V: TRBV6-1
D: TRBD1
size: once
DNA: TGTGCCAGCAGTGAACGAATTTTTACAGGGGTTGCTGGCTACACCTTC
CDR3: CASSERIFTGVAGYTF

J: TRBJ1-1
V: TRBV9
D: NA
size: NA
DNA: TGTGCCAGCAGCGTAGGTCATGGGGCCACTGAAGCTTTCTTT
CDR3: CASSVGHGATEAFF

J: TRBJ2-5
V: TRBV29-1
D: TRBD2
size: NA
DNA: TGCAGCGTCGTGGGGAGGGAAGAGACCCAGTACTTC
CDR3: CSVVGREETQYF

J: TRBJ2-7
V: TRBV13
D: TRBD2
size: NA
DNA: TGTGCCAGCAGCCCCGGGGGGGCCTCCTACGAGCAGTACTTC
CDR3: CASSPGGASYEQYF

J: TRBJ2-1
V: TRBV5-1
D: TRBD2
size: NA
DNA: TGCGCCAGCAGCTTGGGGCTAGCGGGGAATGAGCAGTTCTTC
CDR3: CASSLGLAGNEQFF

J: TRBJ2-3
V: TRBV4-3
D: NA
size: NA
DNA: TGCGCCAGCAGCCAAGATCTAGTGGATACGCAGTATTTT
CDR3: CASSQDLVDTQYF